The 14 T cell receptor beta chains in this list originate from one sample, sequenced in a study of T-cell memory formation after mild COVID-19 (dated by TCRdb to the early 2020s). The library was built by means of 5' RACE. This sample was sequenced with an Illumina NovaSeq 6000. Starting from the raw public reads, TCRdb applied fastp trimming at Q25, assembled clones with MiXCR and retained in-frame beta chains. Identical CDR3 protein sequences are pooled into one entry, listed with their most common genes and DNA. The sample has around 300,000 distinct CDR3 sequences on record, about 13% of them singletons. 20% to 25% of the sample is taken by the ten largest. Source material: PBMCs or a T cell subset sorted from them (not recorded which). These receptors all come from a young man who had mild COVID-19 (a few samples of this study predate the infection). The sample titles of this study are shuffled in the database, so cell type and time point are left out; the donor was told from shared clones.

This clonotype was seen a handful of times. This chain joins TRBV9 and TRBJ2-5; 8 bases are shared with TRBD2. The CDR3 totals 15 residues. CDR1 and CDR2 from the germline V gene are SGDLS and YYNGEE. The J segment lost 5 bases and the V segment lost 0 bases, leaving 6 bases of the junction unmatched. CDR3 sequence: CASSVAGTSGETQYF. For the CDR3, the DNA is TGTGCCAGCAGCGTAGCGGGGACTAGTGGCGAGACCCAGTACTTC. Filled out from reference TRBV9 and TRBJ2-5, the complete variable domain reads DSGVTQTPKHLITATGQRVTLRCSPRSGDLSVYWYQQSLDQGLQFLIQYYNGEERAKGNILERFSAQQFPDLHSELNLSSLELGDSALYFCASSVAGTSGETQYFGPGTRLLVL.

This clonotype was picked up a small number of times. The V and J genes are TRBV5-1 and TRBJ2-7; possible D gene TRBD2, 5 bases. The CDR3 is 15 amino acids. Germline V gene lookup returns CDR1 SGHRS and CDR2 YFSETQ. V was cut by 7 bases and J by 0 bases, with 17 bases left in between. CDR3 DNA sequence: TGCGCCAGCGGCCTAACTGGGAGCCTCTCCTACGAGCAGTACTTC. The encoded protein is CASGLTGSLSYEQYF.

This clonotype was seen once. The chain joins TRBV24-1 to TRBJ1-2, with 8 positions matching TRBD1. Germline V lookup: CDR1 KGHDR, CDR2 SFDVKD. V was pared by 6 bases and J by 7 bases, with 6 bases of the junction left unmatched. The CDR3 is made up of 13 amino acids. CDR3 bases: TGTGCCACCAGTTCGGACAGGGAGCTTGGCTACACCTTC. The encoded protein is CATSSDRELGYTF.

The genes are TRBV5-4 and TRBJ2-2, with D maybe TRBD1 (5 bases). From germline, CDR1 is SGHNT and CDR2 YYREEE (reference sequence). Between the trimmed V and J ends, which lost 2 bases and 1 base, there was a span of 12 bases. The CDR3 has 16 amino acids. The CDR3 nucleotides are TGTGCCAGCAGCTTCGTCTTGGACATGAACACCGGGGAGCTGTTTTTT. It translates to CASSFVLDMNTGELFF.

This rearrangement joins TRBV29-1 to TRBJ2-2; D possibly corresponds to TRBD1 (6 bases). In germline, CDR1 is SQVTM, CDR2 ANQGSEA. Trimming left V 3 bases short and J 1 base short, with 6 bases between. The CDR3 consists of 13 residues. The CDR3 sequence is CSVEGQNTGELFF. DNA of the CDR3: TGCAGCGTTGAGGGACAGAACACCGGGGAGCTGTTTTTT.

The V gene is TRBV7-6, the J gene TRBJ1-6; the D gene is possibly TRBD1 (6 bases). The germline CDR1 and CDR2 sequences are SGHVS and FNYEAQ. This CDR3 has 15 residues. With 5 bases removed from V and 8 bases from J, the gap between germline ends came to 16 bases. The DNA for the CDR3 is TGTGCCAGCAGCAGCCGGACAGCCGGCGATTCACCCCTCCACTTT. Protein sequence: CASSSRTAGDSPLHF. The complete variable domain, with remaining parts taken from reference TRBV7-6 and TRBJ1-6, reads GAGVSQSPRYKVTKRGQDVALRCDPISGHVSLYWYRQALGQGPEFLTYFNYEAQQDKSGLPNDRFSAERPEGSISTLTIQRTEQRDSAMYRCASSSRTAGDSPLHFGNGTRLTVT.

This clonotype was detected a few times. The chain has TRBV5-1 and TRBJ2-4, with 9 positions matching TRBD1. This CDR3 has 17 amino acids. The germline gives CDR1 SGHRS, CDR2 YFSETQ. With V trimmed by 0 bases and J by 5 bases, 9 bases remained unmatched. CDR3 in amino acids: CASSLAWTGDGQNIQYF. CDR3 DNA sequence: TGCGCCAGCAGCTTGGCATGGACAGGGGACGGCCAAAACATTCAGTACTTC.

This clonotype has just a few counts. The V gene is TRBV11-3, the J gene TRBJ2-7; 12 bases align to TRBD2. After removal of 6 bases from V and 5 bases from J, the junction contained 8 bases not matched to a gene. Germline CDR1 and CDR2: SGHNT and YENEEA. This CDR3 is 15 amino acids long. The chain's CDR3 is CASRRTSGGRNEQYV. In DNA, the CDR3 is TGTGCCAGCAGGCGAACTAGCGGGGGGAGGAACGAGCAGTACGTC.

This clonotype appeared a few times. The genes are TRBV7-2 and TRBJ2-2; TRBD2 agrees at 9 bases. CDR1 and CDR2 from the germline V gene are SGHTA and FQGNSA. J was trimmed by 6 bases and V by 5 bases; bases with no gene match: 7. This CDR3 region has 15 residues. The CDR3, as DNA: TGTGCCAGCAGCCCTCCGGGACTAGCTGCCGGGGAGCTGTTTTTT. Translation gives CASSPPGLAAGELFF. Combining the CDR3 with reference TRBV7-2 and TRBJ2-2 gives the whole variable domain GAGVSQSPSNKVTEKGKDVELRCDPISGHTALYWYRQSLGQGLEFLIYFQGNSAPDKSGLPSDRFSAERTGGSVSTLTIQRTQQEDSAVYLCASSPPGLAAGELFFGEGSRLTVL.

This clonotype was found many times. The V and J genes are TRBV29-1 and TRBJ2-1, with a possible D match to TRBD1 (6 bases). Trimming removed 6 bases from V and 7 bases from J, with 16 bases in between. This CDR3 has 13 residues. Germline V gives CDR1 SQVTM, CDR2 ANQGSEA. The CDR3 DNA reads TGCAGCGTGGGGACATTCCGAGAGAATGAGCAGTTCTTC. It translates to CSVGTFRENEQFF.

This clonotype was counted many times. V usage is TRBV2 and J usage is TRBJ2-1, with D possibly called TRBD1 or TRBD2 (5 bases each). This CDR3 region has 13 residues. Germline CDR1 is SNHLY and CDR2 is FYNNEI. V lost 8 bases to trimming and J lost 8 bases, with 16 bases between them. The CDR3 bases are TGTGCCAGCGGACGGCAGGGACGCGATGAGCAGTTCTTC. It codes for CASGRQGRDEQFF.

This clonotype was picked up a small number of times. This chain uses TRBV4-2 with TRBJ1-3; tentatively, D is TRBD1 (5 bases). V dropped 5 bases and J dropped 3 bases, with 20 bases sitting between them. CDR1 is LGHNA and CDR2 is YNFKEQ in the germline V gene. The CDR3 contains 17 residues. The CDR3 nucleotides read TGTGCCAGCAGCACACCCCGCGGGGGAACCATTGGAAACACCATATATTTT. It encodes CASSTPRGGTIGNTIYF.

V usage is TRBV3-1 and J usage is TRBJ1-2; D gene unclear. V gave up 0 bases and J gave up 3 bases, with 11 bases separating them. The CDR3 length is 15 residues. Germline lookup yields CDR1 LGHDT and CDR2 YNNKEL (reference sequence). This chain's CDR3 is CASSQDGYSYYGYTF. Here the CDR3 DNA reads TGTGCCAGCAGCCAAGACGGGTACAGCTACTATGGCTACACCTTC.

This clonotype has a count of ten or more. This chain uses TRBV7-6 with TRBJ1-6, with D possibly TRBD1 on 6 matching bases. The CDR3 totals 17 residues. In germline, CDR1 is SGHVS, CDR2 FNYEAQ. Trimming shortened V by 1 base and J by 7 bases, and 17 bases separated the two germline ends. Here the CDR3 DNA reads TGTGCCAGCAGCTTAGTAATTGAGGGTAGGGGGAATTCACCCCTCCACTTT. Residues: CASSLVIEGRGNSPLHF.